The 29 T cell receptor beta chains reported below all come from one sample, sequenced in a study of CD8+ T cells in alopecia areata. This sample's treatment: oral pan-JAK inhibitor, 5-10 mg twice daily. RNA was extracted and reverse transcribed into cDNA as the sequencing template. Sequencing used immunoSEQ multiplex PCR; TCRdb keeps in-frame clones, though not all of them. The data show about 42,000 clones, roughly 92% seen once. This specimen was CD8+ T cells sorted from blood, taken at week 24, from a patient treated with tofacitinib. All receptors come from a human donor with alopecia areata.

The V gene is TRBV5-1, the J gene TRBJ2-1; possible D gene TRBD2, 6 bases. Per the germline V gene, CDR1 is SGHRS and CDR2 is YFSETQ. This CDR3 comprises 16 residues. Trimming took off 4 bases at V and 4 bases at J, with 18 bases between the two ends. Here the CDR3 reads CASSPGLIAEYNEQFF. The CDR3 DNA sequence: TGCGCCAGCAGCCCCGGGTTGATAGCGGAATACAATGAGCAGTTCTTC.

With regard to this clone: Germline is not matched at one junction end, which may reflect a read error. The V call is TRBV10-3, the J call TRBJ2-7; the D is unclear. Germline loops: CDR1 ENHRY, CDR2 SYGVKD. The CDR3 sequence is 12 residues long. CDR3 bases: TGTGCCATCAGTGATTCGGTGGCAGCTCAGCACTTC. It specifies CAISDSVAAQHF.

CDR3 in DNA: TGTGCCAGCAGTCTAAACAGGGTTTCCTACGAGCAGTACTTC. Translated, it gives CASSLNRVSYEQYF. V and J are TRBV25-1 and TRBJ2-7, with D possibly matching TRBD1 (6 bases). V lost 5 bases and J lost 1, with 12 bases in between. The CDR3 extends over 14 amino acids. CDR1 and CDR2 (germline): MGHDK, SYGVNS.

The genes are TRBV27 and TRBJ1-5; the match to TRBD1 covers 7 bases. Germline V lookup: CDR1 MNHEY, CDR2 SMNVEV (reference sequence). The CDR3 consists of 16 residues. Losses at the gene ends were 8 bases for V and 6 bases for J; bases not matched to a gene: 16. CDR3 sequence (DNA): TGTGCCAGCGCCCCTCGTCAACTTCAGGGGGTTCAGCCCCAGCATTTT. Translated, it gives CASAPRQLQGVQPQHF.

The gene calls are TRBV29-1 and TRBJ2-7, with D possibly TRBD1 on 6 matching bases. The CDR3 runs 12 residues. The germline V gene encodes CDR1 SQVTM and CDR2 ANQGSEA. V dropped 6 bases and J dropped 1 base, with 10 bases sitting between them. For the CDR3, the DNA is TGCAGCGTCGACACAGGGTCCTACGAGCAGTACTTC. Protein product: CSVDTGSYEQYF.

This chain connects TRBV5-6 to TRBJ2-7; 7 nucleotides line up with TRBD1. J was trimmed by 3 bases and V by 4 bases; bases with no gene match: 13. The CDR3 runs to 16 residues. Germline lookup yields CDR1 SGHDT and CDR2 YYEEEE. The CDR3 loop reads CASSGPDRVGDYEQYF. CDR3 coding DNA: TGTGCCAGCAGCGGACCCGACAGGGTAGGAGACTACGAGCAGTACTTC.

The CDR3 DNA reads TGTGCCAGCAGCTCACTAGCGGGGCGTAATGAGCAGTTCTTC. It codes for CASSSLAGRNEQFF. This chain uses TRBV7-9 with TRBJ2-1; 10 bases map to TRBD2. This CDR3 is built from 14 residues. The germline V gene encodes CDR1 SEHNR and CDR2 FQNEAQ (reference sequence). V was pared by 4 bases and J by 7 bases, with 4 bases of the junction left unmatched.

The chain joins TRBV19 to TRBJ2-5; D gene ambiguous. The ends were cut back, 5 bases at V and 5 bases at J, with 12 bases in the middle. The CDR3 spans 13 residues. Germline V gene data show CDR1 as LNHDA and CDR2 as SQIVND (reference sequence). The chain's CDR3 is CASSSGLGETQYF. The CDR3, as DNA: TGTGCCAGTAGTTCCGGGTTGGGGGAGACCCAGTACTTC.

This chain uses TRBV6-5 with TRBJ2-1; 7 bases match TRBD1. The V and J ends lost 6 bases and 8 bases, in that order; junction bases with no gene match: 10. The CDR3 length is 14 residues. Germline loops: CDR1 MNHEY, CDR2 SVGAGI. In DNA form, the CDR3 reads TGTGCCAGCAGCCTGGACAGGCTTTTGGATGAGCAGTTCTTC. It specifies CASSLDRLLDEQFF.

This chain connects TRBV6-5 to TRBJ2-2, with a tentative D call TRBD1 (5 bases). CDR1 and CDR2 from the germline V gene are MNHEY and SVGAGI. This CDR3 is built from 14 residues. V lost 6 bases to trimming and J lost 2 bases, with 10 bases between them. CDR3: CASRVQENTGELFF. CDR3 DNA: TGTGCCAGCAGGGTACAGGAAAACACCGGGGAGCTGTTTTTT.

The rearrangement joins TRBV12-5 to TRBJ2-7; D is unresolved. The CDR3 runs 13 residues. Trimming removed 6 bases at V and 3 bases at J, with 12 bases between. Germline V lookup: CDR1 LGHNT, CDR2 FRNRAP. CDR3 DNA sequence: TGTGCTAGTGGCTACCTCCCTGACTACGAGCAGTACTTC. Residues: CASGYLPDYEQYF. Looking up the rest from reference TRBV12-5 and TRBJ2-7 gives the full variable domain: DARVTQTPRHKVTEMGQEVTMRCQPILGHNTVFWYRQTMMQGLELLAYFRNRAPLDDSGMPKDRFSAEMPDATLATLKIQPSEPRDSAVYFCASGYLPDYEQYFGPGTRLTVT.

Written as DNA, the CDR3 is TGTGCCAGCAGCCCGACAGGGAACGAGCAGTACTTC. Translating gives CASSPTGNEQYF. This chain joins TRBV7-6 and TRBJ2-7; 7 nucleotides match TRBD1. Losses at the gene ends were 5 bases for V and 5 bases for J; bases not matched to a gene: 3. The CDR3 loop spans 12 amino acids. Germline CDR1 SGHVS, CDR2 FNYEAQ.

Written as DNA, the CDR3 is TGTGCCAGCAGCTCTGGACAGGGACTAAACTATGGCTACACCTTC. As protein: CASSSGQGLNYGYTF. V usage is TRBV7-6 and J usage is TRBJ1-2, with TRBD1 matching over 8 bases. V shed 4 bases and J 2 bases; nucleotides not matched to a gene: 6. CDR3 length: 15 amino acids. CDR1 and CDR2 (germline): SGHVS, FNYEAQ. The entire variable domain, with the rest obtained from reference TRBV7-6 and TRBJ1-2, is as follows: GAGVSQSPRYKVTKRGQDVALRCDPISGHVSLYWYRQALGQGPEFLTYFNYEAQQDKSGLPNDRFSAERPEGSISTLTIQRTEQRDSAMYRCASSSGQGLNYGYTFGSGTRLTVV.

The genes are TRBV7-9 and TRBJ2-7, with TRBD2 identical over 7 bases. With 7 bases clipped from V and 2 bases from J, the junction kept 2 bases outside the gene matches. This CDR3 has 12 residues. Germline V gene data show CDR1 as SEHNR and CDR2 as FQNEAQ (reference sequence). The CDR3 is CASTRGAYEQYF. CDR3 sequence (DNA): TGTGCCAGCACTCGGGGGGCCTACGAGCAGTACTTC.

The DNA for the CDR3 is TGTGCCAGCAGCTTTCGTGGGGGAACCGGAATCTCCTACGAGCAGTACTTC. Amino acids: CASSFRGGTGISYEQYF. This chain links TRBV5-5 with TRBJ2-7; D tentatively reads TRBD1 or TRBD2 (5 bases each). Trimming left V 2 bases short and J 0 bases short, with 18 bases between. This CDR3 is 17 amino acids long. Germline values: CDR1 SGHKS, CDR2 YYEKEE (reference sequence).

CDR3 nucleotides: TGCGCCAGCAGCCAAAGGTGGGAAGGGGCCTACGAGCAGTACTTC. Encoded protein: CASSQRWEGAYEQYF. This chain uses TRBV4-1 with TRBJ2-7; D might be TRBD1 (5 bases). The CDR3 has 15 residues. The V gene's germline CDR1 is MGHRA and CDR2 YSYEKL. Trimming removed 2 bases at V and 2 bases at J, with 13 bases between.

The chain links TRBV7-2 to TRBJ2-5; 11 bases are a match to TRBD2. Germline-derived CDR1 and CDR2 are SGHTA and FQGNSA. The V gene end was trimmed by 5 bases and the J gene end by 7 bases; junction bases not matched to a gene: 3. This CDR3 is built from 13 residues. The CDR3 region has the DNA TGTGCCAGCAGCCTTAGCGGGAGGGGGACCCAGTACTTC. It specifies CASSLSGRGTQYF.

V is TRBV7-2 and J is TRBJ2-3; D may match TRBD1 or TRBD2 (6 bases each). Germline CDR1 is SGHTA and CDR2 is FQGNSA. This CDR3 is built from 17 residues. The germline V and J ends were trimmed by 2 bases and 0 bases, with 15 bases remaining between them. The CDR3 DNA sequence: TGTGCCAGCAGCTTATCGGCAGGGGCGGGGAGCACAGATACGCAGTATTTT. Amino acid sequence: CASSLSAGAGSTDTQYF.

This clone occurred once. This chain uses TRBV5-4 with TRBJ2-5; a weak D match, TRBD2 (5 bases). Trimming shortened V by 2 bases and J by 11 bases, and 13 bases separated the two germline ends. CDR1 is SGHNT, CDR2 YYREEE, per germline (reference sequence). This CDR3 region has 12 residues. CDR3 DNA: TGTGCCAGCAGCTTATCGTCTAGGGAGCAGTACTTC. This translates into CASSLSSREQYF.

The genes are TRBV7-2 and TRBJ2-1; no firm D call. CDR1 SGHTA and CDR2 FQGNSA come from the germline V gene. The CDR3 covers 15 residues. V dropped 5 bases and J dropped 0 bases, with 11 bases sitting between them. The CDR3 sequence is CASSPLKSSYNEQFF. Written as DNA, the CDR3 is TGTGCCAGCAGCCCATTGAAGAGCTCCTACAATGAGCAGTTCTTC.

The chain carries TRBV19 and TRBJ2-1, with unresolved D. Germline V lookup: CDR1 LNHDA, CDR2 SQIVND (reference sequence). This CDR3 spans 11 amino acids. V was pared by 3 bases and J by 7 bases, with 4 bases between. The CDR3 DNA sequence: TGTGCCAGTAGTATGGTGAATGAGCAGTTCTTC. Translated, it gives CASSMVNEQFF. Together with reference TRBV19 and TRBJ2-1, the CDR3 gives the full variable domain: DGGITQSPKYLFRKEGQNVTLSCEQNLNHDAMYWYRQDPGQGLRLIYYSQIVNDFQKGDIAEGYSVSREKKESFPLTVTSAQKNPTAFYLCASSMVNEQFFGPGTRLTVL.

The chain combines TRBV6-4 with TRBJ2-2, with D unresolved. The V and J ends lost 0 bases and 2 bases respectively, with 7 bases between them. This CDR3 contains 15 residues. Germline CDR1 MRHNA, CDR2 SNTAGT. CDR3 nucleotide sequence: TGTGCCAGCAGTGACTCCAACTCTAACACCGGGGAGCTGTTTTTT. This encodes CASSDSNSNTGELFF.

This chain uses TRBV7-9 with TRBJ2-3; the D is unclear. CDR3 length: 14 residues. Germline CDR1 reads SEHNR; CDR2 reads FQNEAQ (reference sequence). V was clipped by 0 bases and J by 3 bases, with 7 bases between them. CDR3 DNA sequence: TGTGCCAGCAGCTTAGCGCCCTCAACAGATACGCAGTATTTT. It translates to CASSLAPSTDTQYF.

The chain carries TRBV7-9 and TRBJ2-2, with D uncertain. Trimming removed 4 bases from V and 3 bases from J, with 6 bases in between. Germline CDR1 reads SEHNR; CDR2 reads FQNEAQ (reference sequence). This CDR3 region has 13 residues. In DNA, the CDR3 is TGTGCCAGCAGCTGGTCCGACACCGGGGAGCTGTTTTTT. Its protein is CASSWSDTGELFF. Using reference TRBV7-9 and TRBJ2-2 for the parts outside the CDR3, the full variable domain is DTGVSQNPRHKITKRGQNVTFRCDPISEHNRLYWYRQTLGQGPEFLTYFQNEAQLEKSRLLSDRFSAERPKGSFSTLEIQRTEQGDSAMYLCASSWSDTGELFFGEGSRLTVL.

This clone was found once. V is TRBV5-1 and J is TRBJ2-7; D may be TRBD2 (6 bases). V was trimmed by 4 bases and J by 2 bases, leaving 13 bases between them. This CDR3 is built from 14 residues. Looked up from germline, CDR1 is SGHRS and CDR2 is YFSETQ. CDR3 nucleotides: TGCGCCAGCAGCCCCCACGGGGGAACCTACGAGCAGTACTTC. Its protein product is CASSPHGGTYEQYF.

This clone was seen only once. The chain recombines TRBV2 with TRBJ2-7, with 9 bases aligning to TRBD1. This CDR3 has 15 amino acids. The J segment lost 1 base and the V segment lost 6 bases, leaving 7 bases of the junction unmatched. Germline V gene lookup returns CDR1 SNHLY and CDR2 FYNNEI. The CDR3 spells CASSEGTGTSYEQYF. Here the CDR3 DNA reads TGTGCCAGCAGCGAGGGGACAGGGACGTCCTACGAGCAGTACTTC.

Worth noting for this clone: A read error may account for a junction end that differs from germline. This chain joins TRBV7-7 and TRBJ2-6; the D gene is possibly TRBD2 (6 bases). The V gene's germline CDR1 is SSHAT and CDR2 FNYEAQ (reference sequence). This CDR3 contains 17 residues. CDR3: CASSLAVPGSGANVLTF. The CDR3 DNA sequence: TGTGCTAGCAGCTTAGCGGTTCCAGGATCTGGGGCCAACGTCCTGACTTTC.

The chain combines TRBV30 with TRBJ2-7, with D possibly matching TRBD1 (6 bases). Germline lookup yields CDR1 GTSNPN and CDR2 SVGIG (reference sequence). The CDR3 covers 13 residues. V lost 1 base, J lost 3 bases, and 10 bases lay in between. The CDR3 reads CAWSALDSYEQYF. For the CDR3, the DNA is TGTGCCTGGAGTGCCTTGGACAGCTACGAGCAGTACTTC.

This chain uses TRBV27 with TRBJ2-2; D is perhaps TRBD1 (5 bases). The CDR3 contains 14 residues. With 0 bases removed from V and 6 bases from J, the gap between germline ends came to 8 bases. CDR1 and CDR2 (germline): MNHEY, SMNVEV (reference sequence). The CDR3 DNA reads TGTGCCAGCAGTTTATCAGTGGGGCCCGGGGAGCTGTTTTTT. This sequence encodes CASSLSVGPGELFF.